This T cell receptor (beta chain) was sequenced in a study of long-term antiretroviral therapy in people with HIV. Study-wide results and limits: In the period from about 2003 to 2018, blood was collected, possibly under older ART regimens. ART-treated samples gained diversity yet remained below transplant donor controls. Against controls, HIV repertoires showed narrower ranges of CDR3 length.

In germline, CDR1 is KGHSH, CDR2 LQKENI. V lost 2 bases to trimming and J lost 4 bases, with 14 bases between them. This CDR3 contains 16 residues. The immunoSEQ assay was v3.0, run at survey level. The method was immunoSEQ multiplex PCR; TCRdb's version includes in-frame clones alone and lacks a portion of them. This sample has some 28,000 clones; around 82% occur once, and the top ten carry under 9%. Regarding this clone: The target antigen is unknown.

This specimen was unsorted PBMCs, taken 3 years after starting antiretroviral therapy. The source is a man aged 40-55 years with HIV. This chain joins TRBV18 and TRBJ2-2, with D perhaps matching TRBD2 (5 bases). The CDR3 loop is CASSPSGRGGTGELFF. The CDR3 DNA sequence: TGTGCCAGCTCACCATCGGGTCGGGGTGGCACCGGGGAGCTGTTTTTT.